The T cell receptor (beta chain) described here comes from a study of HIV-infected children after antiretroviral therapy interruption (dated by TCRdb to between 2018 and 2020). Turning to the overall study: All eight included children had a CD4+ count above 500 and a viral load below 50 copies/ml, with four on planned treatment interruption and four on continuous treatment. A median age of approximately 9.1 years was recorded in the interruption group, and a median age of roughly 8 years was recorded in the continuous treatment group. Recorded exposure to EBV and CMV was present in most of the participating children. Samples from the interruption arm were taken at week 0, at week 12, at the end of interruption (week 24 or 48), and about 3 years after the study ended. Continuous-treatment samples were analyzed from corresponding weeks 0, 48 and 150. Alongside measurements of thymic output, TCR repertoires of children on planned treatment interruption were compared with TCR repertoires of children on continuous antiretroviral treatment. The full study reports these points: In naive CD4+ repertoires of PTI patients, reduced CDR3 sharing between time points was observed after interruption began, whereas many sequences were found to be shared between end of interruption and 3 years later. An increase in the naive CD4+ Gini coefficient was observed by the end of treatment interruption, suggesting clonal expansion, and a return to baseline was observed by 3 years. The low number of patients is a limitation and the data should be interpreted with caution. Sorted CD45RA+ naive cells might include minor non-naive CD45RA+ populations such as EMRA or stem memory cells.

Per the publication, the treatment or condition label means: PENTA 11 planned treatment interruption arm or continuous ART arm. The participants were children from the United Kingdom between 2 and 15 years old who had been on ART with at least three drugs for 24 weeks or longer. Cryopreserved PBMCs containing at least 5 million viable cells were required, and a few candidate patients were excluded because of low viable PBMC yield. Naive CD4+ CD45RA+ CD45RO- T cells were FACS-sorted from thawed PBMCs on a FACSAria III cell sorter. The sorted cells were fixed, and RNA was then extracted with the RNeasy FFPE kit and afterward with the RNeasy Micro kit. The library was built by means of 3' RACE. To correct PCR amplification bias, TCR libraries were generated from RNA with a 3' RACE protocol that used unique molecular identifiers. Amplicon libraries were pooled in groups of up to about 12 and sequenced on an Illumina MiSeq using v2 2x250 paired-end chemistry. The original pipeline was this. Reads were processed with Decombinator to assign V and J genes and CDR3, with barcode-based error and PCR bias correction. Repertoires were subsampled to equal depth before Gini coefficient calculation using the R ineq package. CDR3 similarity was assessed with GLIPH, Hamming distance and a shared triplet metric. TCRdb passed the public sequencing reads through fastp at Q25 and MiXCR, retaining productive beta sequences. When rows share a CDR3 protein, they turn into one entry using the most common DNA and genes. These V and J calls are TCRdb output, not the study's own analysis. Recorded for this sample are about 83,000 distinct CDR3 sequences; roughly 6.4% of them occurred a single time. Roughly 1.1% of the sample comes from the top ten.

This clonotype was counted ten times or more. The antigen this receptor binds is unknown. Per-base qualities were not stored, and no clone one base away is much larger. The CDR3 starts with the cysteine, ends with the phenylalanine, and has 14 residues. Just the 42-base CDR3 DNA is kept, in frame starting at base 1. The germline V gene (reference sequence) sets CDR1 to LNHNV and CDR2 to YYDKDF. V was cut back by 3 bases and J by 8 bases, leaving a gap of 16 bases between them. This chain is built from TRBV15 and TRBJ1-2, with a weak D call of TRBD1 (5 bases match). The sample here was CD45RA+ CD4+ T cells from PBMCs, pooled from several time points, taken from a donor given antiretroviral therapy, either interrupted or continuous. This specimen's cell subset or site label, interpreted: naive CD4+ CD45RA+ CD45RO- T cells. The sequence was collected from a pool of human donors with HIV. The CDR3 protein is CATSSVPVGVGYTF. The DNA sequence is TGTGCCACCAGCAGTGTCCCCGTGGGGGTCGGCTACACCTTC.